These 11 T cell receptor beta chains were sequenced from one sample in a study of T cells in tumors after PD-1 blockade. Assay: immunoSEQ multiplex PCR; the TCRdb copy retains only in-frame clones and omits some. The sample carries fewer than 50,000 clones, approximately 81% recorded once. Specimen: PBMCs, collected before anti-PD-1 treatment. The origin of the receptors is a human donor with basal cell carcinoma.

This chain uses TRBV19 with TRBJ1-4; 9 bases are shared with TRBD1. This CDR3 has 14 amino acids. Unmatched junction bases numbered 5, after V lost 5 bases and J lost 7 bases. Per germline, CDR1 LNHDA and CDR2 SQIVND (reference sequence). CDR3 sequence reads: CASSSGQGAEKLFF. The CDR3 nucleotides are TGTGCCAGTAGTTCGGGACAGGGTGCTGAAAAACTGTTTTTT.

This clone was recorded a few times. The rearrangement links TRBV7-2 to TRBJ1-1; tentatively, D is TRBD1 (5 bases). The V end was cut by 1 base, the J end by 4 bases, with 10 bases between. The CDR3 contains 14 residues. Germline V lookup: CDR1 SGHTA, CDR2 FQGNSA. The CDR3 region has the DNA TGTGCCAGCAGCTTAGGTCAGGGATCCACTGAAGCTTTCTTT. Protein: CASSLGQGSTEAFF. Together with reference TRBV7-2 and TRBJ1-1, the CDR3 gives the full variable domain: GAGVSQSPSNKVTEKGKDVELRCDPISGHTALYWYRQSLGQGLEFLIYFQGNSAPDKSGLPSDRFSAERTGGSVSTLTIQRTQQEDSAVYLCASSLGQGSTEAFFGQGTRLTVV.

A single count supports this clone. This sequence joins TRBV15 and TRBJ1-5; D gene uncertain. CDR3 length equals 16 residues. Germline CDR1 is LNHNV and CDR2 is YYDKDF (reference sequence). The V end was cut by 1 base, the J end by 2 bases, with 12 bases between. The CDR3 loop reads CATSRVELWGNQPQHF. CDR3 DNA: TGTGCCACCAGCAGAGTTGAATTGTGGGGCAATCAGCCCCAGCATTTT.

The chain recombines TRBV11-1 with TRBJ2-6; no clear D. V was cut by 2 bases and J by 10 bases, with 18 bases left in between. The CDR3 runs to 16 residues. Germline CDR1 and CDR2: SGHAT and FQDESV (reference sequence). CDR3 DNA: TGTGCCAGCAGCTTACCCCCCCCTTCCAAGATTAACGTCCTGACTTTC. It codes for CASSLPPPSKINVLTF.

This sequence joins TRBV6-5 and TRBJ2-1; 7 bases agree with TRBD1. Germline CDR1 is MNHEY and CDR2 is SVGAGI. This CDR3 contains 13 residues. The V and J ends lost 6 bases and 4 bases, in that order; junction bases with no gene match: 3. The CDR3 region has the DNA TGTGCCAGCAGCCTGACAGGGTACAATGAGCAGTTCTTC. Translated: CASSLTGYNEQFF.

V is TRBV6-6 and J is TRBJ1-1; TRBD1 matches at 7 bases. Trimming cost V 4 bases and J 3 bases; bases outside gene matches: 8. CDR3 length: 15 residues. The germline V gene encodes CDR1 MNHNY and CDR2 SVGAGI (reference sequence). CDR3 amino acids: CASSSRDSYDTEAFF. The CDR3 DNA reads as TGTGCCAGCAGTTCTCGGGACAGTTACGACACTGAAGCTTTCTTT.

The chain employs TRBV4-1 and TRBJ2-1; 10 bases fit TRBD2. Trimming at V came to 3 bases and at J to 6 bases, leaving 8 bases not matched to a gene. CDR3 size: 16 residues. Germline V gene data show CDR1 as MGHRA and CDR2 as YSYEKL. Here the CDR3 reads CASSQTGTSAFNEQFF. As DNA, the CDR3 is TGCGCCAGCAGCCAGACCGGGACTAGCGCCTTCAATGAGCAGTTCTTC.

DNA of the CDR3: TGTGCCAGCCGAGAGGGCACTGAAGCTTTCTTT. Translating it yields CASREGTEAFF. The chain recombines TRBV7-9 with TRBJ1-1; D is undetermined. The CDR3 covers 11 residues. Trimming removed 8 bases at V and 4 bases at J, with 8 bases between. In germline, CDR1 is SEHNR, CDR2 FQNEAQ (reference sequence).

This clone was seen more than once but under ten times. V gene TRBV7-8 combines with J gene TRBJ2-7; a possible D gene is TRBD2 (6 bases). The CDR3 runs 15 residues. V was pared by 3 bases and J by 1 base, with 13 bases between. Germline V lookup: CDR1 SGHVS, CDR2 FQNEAQ. The DNA of the CDR3 is TGTGCCAGCAGCTTCGGGACTCTAACATCCTACGAGCAGTACTTC. It codes for CASSFGTLTSYEQYF. The complete variable domain, with remaining parts taken from reference TRBV7-8 and TRBJ2-7, reads GAGVSQSPRYKVAKRGQDVALRCDPISGHVSLFWYQQALGQGPEFLTYFQNEAQLDKSGLPSDRFFAERPEGSVSTLKIQRTQQEDSAVYLCASSFGTLTSYEQYFGPGTRLTVT.

CDR3 sequence reads: CASSTGFEAGANVLTF. CDR3 sequence (DNA): TGTGCCAGCAGCACAGGGTTTGAGGCTGGGGCCAACGTCCTGACTTTC. The chain uses TRBV5-6 and TRBJ2-6, with a weak D call TRBD1 (6 bases). V was shortened by 4 bases and J by 2 bases, with 13 bases between the two germline ends. The CDR3 is 16 amino acids. Germline CDR1 is SGHDT and CDR2 is YYEEEE.

This chain joins TRBV10-3 and TRBJ2-3; D may be TRBD1 (6 bases). The CDR3 is made up of 14 amino acids. In germline, CDR1 is ENHRY, CDR2 SYGVKD. Trimming removed 8 bases from V and 0 bases from J, with 12 bases in between. The CDR3 DNA reads as TGTGCCATCTCTACAGGGCTTAGCACAGATACGCAGTATTTT. The encoded protein is CAISTGLSTDTQYF.